This T cell receptor beta chain was profiled in a study of cytomegalovirus exposure and HLA in healthy donors. Study-level findings and limits: Many donors carried some public TCRs, although rarity characterized most TCR sequences.

The germline V gene has CDR1 GTSNPN and CDR2 SVGIG (reference sequence). The CDR3 is 18 amino acids. The V segment lost 0 bases and the J segment 12 bases; nucleotides outside the gene matches: 16. Primers for the PCR totalled 60 Vbeta and 13 Jbeta. Profiled with immunoSEQ multiplex PCR; TCRdb holds only in-frame clones, not every one. Of roughly 120,000 clones in the sample, around 80% were seen once. Of note for this clone: Its specificity is not known.

The receptor was derived from an older woman in good health and CMV-seropositive. The chain links TRBV30 to TRBJ2-1; 14 bases match TRBD2. The sequenced material came from PBMCs. The CDR3 protein is CAWSVVRGTSGGPRWQFF. DNA for the CDR3: TGTGCCTGGAGTGTGGTCAGGGGGACTAGCGGGGGCCCCCGATGGCAGTTCTTC.